This T cell receptor beta chain derives from a study of human T cells and chemical hapten exposure (dated by TCRdb to the early 2020s). For the study in its entirety: For sensitization, 2% DPC in acetone was applied to a 2 cm by 2 cm area of upper inner arm skin. Patients additionally received weekly therapeutic DPC doses to the scalp throughout the approximately 24-week study period. Patch testing was done on the upper back using Finn chambers containing 0.01% DPC, and results were scored after 6 days according to International Contact Dermatitis Research Group standards. Most of the patients in the cohort were female, and the cohort covered alopecia areata with under or over 50% scalp involvement, alopecia totalis and alopecia universalis. Libraries were pooled for sequencing, and per-sample TCR yields varied mainly because of small differences in library volumes within the pool. The study tracked peripheral blood TCR repertoire changes in vivo during primary and secondary sensitization to the hapten diphenylcyclopropenone (DPC) in alopecia patients. Blood was sampled from patients pre-sensitization (week 0) and at 2, 6 and about 24 weeks after DPC sensitization. Blood for TCR sequencing was provided by twenty-nine alopecia patients at one to four time points (pre-sensitization, 2, 6 and 24 weeks). The investigation overall reported the following: The number of TCRs above 1 in 1000 frequency did not change with DPC sensitization; there was no evidence of global repertoire structure alterations. Alopecia, a presumed autoimmune disease, was present in all patients, so the immune response of the patients might differ from that of healthy individuals. Expanded TCRs formed significantly more large CDR3 similarity clusters than pre-sensitization or healthy control sets, consistent with antigen-driven responses. Repeated subsampling changed both the strength of the expansion versus patch-test correlation and the threshold at which that correlation became significant. The number of PT1 expanded TCRs positively correlated with patch test score, significant at thresholds 8, 16 and 32 but not 4.

Deletion took 8 bases off V and 1 base off J, with a span of 17 bases between the germline ends. In the germline V gene (reference sequence), CDR1 corresponds to MNHNY and CDR2 to SVGAGI. Spanning cysteine to phenylalanine, the CDR3 consists of 16 amino acids. Of all the DNA, just the CDR3 is kept, 48 bases in frame from base 1. What this sample's time point label stands for: patch test 1, 2 weeks after DPC sensitization. The sample's treatment or condition label, in plain terms: therapeutic diphenylcyclopropenone sensitization with weekly scalp DPC. Blood at each patch-test visit was drawn before the patch test was applied. Eligible patients were aged 18 to 70, diagnosed with alopecia, deemed suitable for DPC therapy, and excluded if pregnant. Total RNA was isolated from unfractionated whole blood collected in Tempus Blood RNA tubes. This clonotype was seen repeatedly, ten times or more. Its cognate antigen has yet to be identified. No base-level quality is on record; no much larger clone is a single base apart.

Library preparation was by RACE. The sequencer was a NextSeq 500. During library preparation, unique molecular identifiers were attached to individual cDNA molecules so that TCRs could be counted quantitatively and reproducibly. Both TCR alpha and TCR beta chains were sequenced from each blood RNA sample. The authors' pipeline ran thus. A median of approximately 100,000 TCRs per sample was observed, with a range of roughly 20,000 to 750,000. The Decombinator software suite was used to annotate the V, J and CDR3 of the TCR reads. To make PS versus PT1 abundance plots, every sample was subsampled to the same number of TCRs (28,000). TCRs were defined as expanded if absent before sensitization and observed at least eight times at the 2-week time point. Using fastp at Q25 and MiXCR, TCRdb reprocessed the public reads and kept productive beta chains. When rows share a CDR3 protein, they turn into one entry using the most common DNA and genes. TCRdb's processing, not the study's, gives the V and J calls here. This sample holds 85,000 or so distinct CDR3 sequences; around a tenth were observed only once. Roughly 4.2% of the sample rests with the top ten.

This TCR was sampled from a woman aged 50 to 60 with alopecia areata. Some clones in this sample may be carry-over from other donors' samples. Sequences were derived from whole blood, sampled in connection with sensitization to the hapten diphenylcyclopropenone (DPC). Recombination linked TRBV6-6 to TRBJ2-2, and perhaps TRBD2 as D gene, on 6 matching bases. The CDR3 region reads CASLRLLGLNTGELFF. Read as DNA, the sequence is TGTGCCAGCCTCCGTTTGTTGGGACTGAACACCGGGGAGCTGTTTTTT.